This T cell receptor beta chain was obtained from a study of technical replicates of blood from a handful of donors (dated by TCRdb to 2017 to 2019). Libraries were constructed by the immunoSEQ multiplex PCR assay. The table was pulled from immuneACCESS by TCRdb, which kept in-frame rearrangements only. Such tables lose some clones; where checked, under half of the loss comes from unresolved V genes, and the rest has no known cause. The sample table lists about 70,000 clones, roughly 92% of them with a count of one. Roughly 0.41% of the sample is in the top ten clones. Remarks on this clone: The antigen it recognizes is unknown. No clone much larger than this one lies a single base away; base qualities are absent.

Sequences MNHNS (CDR1) and SASEGT (CDR2) are obtained from the germline V gene. Including the terminal cysteine and phenylalanine, the CDR3 comprises 11 residues. CDR3 DNA only is kept here, 33 bases in frame from base 1. V is clipped by 3 bases and J by 10 bases, and the sequence between their germline boundaries is 7 bases long. Sequencing used T cells isolated from PBMCs. Recombination joined TRBV6-1 with TRBJ1-5, with no reliable assignment of the D segment. The sequence came from a human donor in good health. The DNA reads as follows: TGTGCCAGCAGTGAGGAGGAACCCCAGCATTTT. Translation gives CASSEEEPQHF.